The clone carrying this TCR beta chain has only a few counts. Antigen specificity is unknown. These data are taken from a study of vaccination and CD4 T cells after COVID-19. Study-level background: Controls used CEFX viral epitopes (positive), HIV-1 Nef peptides (negative), or no peptide.

Cultured CD4+ T-cell DNA underwent Oncomine TCR Beta short-read sequencing. It was from cultured CD4+ T cells that genomic DNA was extracted. TCRdb fed the PCR reads into MiXCR, producing one record per CDR3 protein. The repertoire includes some 9,600 distinct CDR3 sequences, around 60% of them detected once, and 30% to 40% sits in the top ten. Findings of the study overall: A nonsignificant median increase from roughly 21 to 40 SARS-CoV-2-reactive clonotypes was observed.

Stated treatment: roughly 10-day PBMC culture with coronavirus spike peptide pools or control peptides (ViraFEST assay). The CDR3 is 14 amino acids. V lost 0 bases and J 11 bases, leaving 16 bases between the germline ends. The germline V gene encodes CDR1 MNHEY and CDR2 SMNVEV (reference sequence). The origin of this receptor is a human donor who had recovered from COVID-19. The rearrangement links TRBV27 to TRBJ1-1; a weak D match, TRBD1 (6 bases). Sequencing was carried out using CD4+ T cells from blood, cultured in vitro. DNA for the CDR3: TGTGCCAGCAGTTTATCCCGTTTACAGGGCGCCGCTTTCTTT. As protein: CASSLSRLQGAAFF.